This record looks at one T cell receptor (beta chain) sequence and its context. Sample time point: pre-treatment sample, taken before nivolumab and TIL therapy. Tumor tissue came from excised metastases, mostly pleural nodules or supraclavicular lymph nodes. The record originates from a study of TIL therapy for anti-PD-1-resistant metastatic lung cancer. Trimming removed 4 bases from V and 1 base from J; junction bases left unmatched: 4. This CDR3 region has 18 residues. Per germline, CDR1 LNHDA and CDR2 SQIVND (reference sequence). The immunoSEQ assay was v3. TCRdb's table, derived via immunoSEQ multiplex PCR, lists solely in-frame clones and lacks some. The sample holds under 100,000 clones; roughly 65% are singletons and the top ten take approximately 11%.

The sample here was tumor tissue, taken at baseline. The TCR was taken from a person aged 25-79 years with non-small cell lung cancer. The chain links TRBV19 to TRBJ2-6; TRBD2 aligns across 13 bases. The CDR3 here is CASSTGLAGDSGANVLTF. The CDR3 DNA follows: TGTGCCAGTAGTACCGGACTAGCGGGAGATTCTGGGGCCAACGTCCTGACTTTC.